Following are 2 T cell receptor beta chains from one sample sequenced in a study of CD8+CD57+ T cells in acquired aplastic anemia. The template for TCR beta VDJ and CDR3 sequence profiling was genomic DNA. TCRdb re-derived calls from the reads in MiXCR, one entry per CDR3 protein. The table includes hundreds of thousands of distinct CDR3 sequences, roughly 68% detected once. Material for sequencing was sorted CD4+, CD8+, or CD8+CD57+ T cells (not recorded which) from PBMCs. These receptors were taken from a human donor in good health, serving as a control.

The chain links TRBV7-3 to TRBJ1-2; unclear D gene. This CDR3 has 14 amino acids. The V gene's germline CDR1 is SGHTA and CDR2 FQGTGA. V lost 8 bases to trimming and J lost 5 bases, with 18 bases between them. The CDR3 coding sequence is TGTGCCAGCTCTAGTACTCAGGCTCCATATGGCTACACCTTC. Its protein is CASSSTQAPYGYTF.

Worth noting for this clonotype: At one of its ends the junction is not consistent with the germline gene, which may arise from a read error. J is TRBJ1-6 and V is TRBV7-2, with D possibly being TRBD1 (6 bases). Germline values: CDR1 SGHTA, CDR2 FQGNSA. The CDR3 loop spans 14 amino acids. CDR3 nucleotide sequence: TGTGCCAGCAGCCCGGGGGGGGCGGGGGGCATGGTCACCTTT. Translation: CASSPGGAGGMVTF.